This TCR beta chain was observed in a study of early T cells in non-severe SARS-CoV-2 infection. Background on the study: Sequencing of unsorted whole blood was done on bulk RNA, leaving chains unpaired. Broader study findings: Database matching using VDJdb favored anti-spike CD8 responses, with private and CD4 specificities left missing.

Points on this clonotype: Its antigen is still unknown.

Per the germline V gene, CDR1 is MNHNY and CDR2 is SVGAGI (reference sequence). Trimming took off 8 bases at V and 7 bases at J, with 20 bases between the two ends. CDR3 length: 15 amino acids. Individual cDNA molecules were tagged with unique molecular identifiers, the study reported. TCRdb independently ran MiXCR on the 5' RACE reads; one entry per CDR3 protein. The sample contains some 82,000 distinct CDR3 sequences, approximately 12% of which appear only once. The origin of this receptor is an adult who was a healthcare worker with PCR-confirmed SARS-CoV-2 infection or an uninfected control (not recorded which). The source was whole blood, collected at baseline. This chain connects TRBV6-6 to TRBJ1-4; tentative D call: TRBD1 (6 bases). The CDR3 DNA reads TGTGCCAGCCCCCTGGAGGGGGTGGATCCTGAAAAACTGTTTTTT. Translating it yields CASPLEGVDPEKLFF.